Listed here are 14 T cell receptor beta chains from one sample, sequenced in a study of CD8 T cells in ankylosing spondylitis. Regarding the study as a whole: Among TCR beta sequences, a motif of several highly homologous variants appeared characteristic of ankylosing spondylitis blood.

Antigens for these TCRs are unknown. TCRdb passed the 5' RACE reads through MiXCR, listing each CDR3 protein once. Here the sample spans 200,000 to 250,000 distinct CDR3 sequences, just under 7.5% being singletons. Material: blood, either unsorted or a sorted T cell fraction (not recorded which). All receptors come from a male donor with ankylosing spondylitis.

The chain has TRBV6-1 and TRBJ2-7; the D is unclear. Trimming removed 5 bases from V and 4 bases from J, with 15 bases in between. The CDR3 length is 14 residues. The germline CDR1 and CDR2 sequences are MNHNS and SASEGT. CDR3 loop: CASSQIGRAYEQYF. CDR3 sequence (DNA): TGTGCCAGCAGTCAAATAGGAAGGGCGTACGAGCAGTACTTC.

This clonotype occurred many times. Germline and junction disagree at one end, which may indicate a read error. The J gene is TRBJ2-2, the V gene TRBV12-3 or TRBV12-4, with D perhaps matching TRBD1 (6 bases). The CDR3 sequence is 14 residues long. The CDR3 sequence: CAGSWTANTGELFF. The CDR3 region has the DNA TGTGCCGGCAGCTGGACAGCGAACACCGGGGAGCTGTTTTTT.

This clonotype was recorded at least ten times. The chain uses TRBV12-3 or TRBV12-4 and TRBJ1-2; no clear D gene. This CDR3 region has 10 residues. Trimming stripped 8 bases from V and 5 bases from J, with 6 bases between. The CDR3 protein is CASGYYGYTF. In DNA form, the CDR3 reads TGTGCCAGCGGATATTATGGCTACACCTTC.

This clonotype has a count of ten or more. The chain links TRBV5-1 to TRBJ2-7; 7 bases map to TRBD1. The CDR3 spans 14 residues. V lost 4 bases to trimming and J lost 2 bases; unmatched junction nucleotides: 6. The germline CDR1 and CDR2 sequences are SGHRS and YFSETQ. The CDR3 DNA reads TGCGCCAGCAGCGCCAGGGACAGACCCTACGAGCAGTACTTC. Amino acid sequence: CASSARDRPYEQYF.

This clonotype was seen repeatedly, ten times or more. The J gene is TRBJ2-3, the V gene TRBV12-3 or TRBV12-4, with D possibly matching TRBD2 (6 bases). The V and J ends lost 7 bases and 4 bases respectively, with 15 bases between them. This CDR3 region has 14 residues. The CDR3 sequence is CASTDTGSADTQYF. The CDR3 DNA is TGTGCCAGCACTGACACCGGGAGCGCAGATACGCAGTATTTT.

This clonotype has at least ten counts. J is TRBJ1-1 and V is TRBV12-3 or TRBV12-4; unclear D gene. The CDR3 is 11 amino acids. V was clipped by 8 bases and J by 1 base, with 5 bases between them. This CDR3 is CASGQNTEAFF. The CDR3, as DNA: TGTGCCAGCGGCCAGAACACTGAAGCTTTCTTT.

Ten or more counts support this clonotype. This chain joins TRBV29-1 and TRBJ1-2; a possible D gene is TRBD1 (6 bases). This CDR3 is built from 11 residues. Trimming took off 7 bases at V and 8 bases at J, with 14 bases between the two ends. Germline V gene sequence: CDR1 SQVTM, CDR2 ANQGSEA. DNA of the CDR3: TGCAGCGGGAATACAGGGCGCGGCTACACCTTC. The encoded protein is CSGNTGRGYTF.

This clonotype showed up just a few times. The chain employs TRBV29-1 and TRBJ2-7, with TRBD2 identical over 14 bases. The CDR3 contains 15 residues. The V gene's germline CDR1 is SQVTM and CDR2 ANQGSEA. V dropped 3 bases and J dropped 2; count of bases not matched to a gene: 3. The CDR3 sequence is CSVDTGLAGAYEQYF. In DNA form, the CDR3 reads TGCAGCGTTGACACGGGACTAGCGGGAGCCTACGAGCAGTACTTC.

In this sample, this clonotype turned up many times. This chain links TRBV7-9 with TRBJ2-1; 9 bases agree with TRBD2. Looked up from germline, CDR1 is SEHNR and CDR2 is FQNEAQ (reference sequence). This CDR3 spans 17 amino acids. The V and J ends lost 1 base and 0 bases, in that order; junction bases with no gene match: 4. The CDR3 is CASSLEAAGGSYNEQFF. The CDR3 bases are TGTGCCAGCAGCTTAGAGGCAGCGGGGGGCTCCTACAATGAGCAGTTCTTC. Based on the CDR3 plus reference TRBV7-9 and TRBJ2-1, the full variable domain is DTGVSQNPRHKITKRGQNVTFRCDPISEHNRLYWYRQTLGQGPEFLTYFQNEAQLEKSRLLSDRFSAERPKGSFSTLEIQRTEQGDSAMYLCASSLEAAGGSYNEQFFGPGTRLTVL.

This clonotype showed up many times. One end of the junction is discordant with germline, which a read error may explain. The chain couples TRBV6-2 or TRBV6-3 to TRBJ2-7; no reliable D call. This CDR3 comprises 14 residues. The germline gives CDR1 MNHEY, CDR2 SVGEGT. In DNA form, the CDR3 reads TGTGCCAGCAGTAACTCCAGACGGGCCTACGAGCAGTACTTC. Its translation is CASSNSRRAYEQYF.

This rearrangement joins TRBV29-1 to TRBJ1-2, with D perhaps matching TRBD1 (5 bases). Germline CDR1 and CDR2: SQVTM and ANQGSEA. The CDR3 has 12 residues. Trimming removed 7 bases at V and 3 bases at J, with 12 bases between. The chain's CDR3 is CSARDGDYGYTF. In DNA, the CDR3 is TGCAGCGCTCGGGACGGAGACTATGGCTACACCTTC.

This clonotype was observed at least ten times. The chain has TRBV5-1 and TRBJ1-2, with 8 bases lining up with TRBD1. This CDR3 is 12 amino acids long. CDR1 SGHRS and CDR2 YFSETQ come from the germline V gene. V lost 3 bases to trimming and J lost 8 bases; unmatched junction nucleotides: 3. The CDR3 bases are TGCGCCAGCAGCTGGACAGGGCCCGGCTACACCTTC. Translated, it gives CASSWTGPGYTF.

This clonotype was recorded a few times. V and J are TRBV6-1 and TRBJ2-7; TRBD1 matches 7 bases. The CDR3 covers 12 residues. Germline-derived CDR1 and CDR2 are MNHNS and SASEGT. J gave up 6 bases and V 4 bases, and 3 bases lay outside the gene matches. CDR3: CASSAGTVEQYF. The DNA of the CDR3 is TGTGCCAGCAGTGCCGGGACAGTCGAGCAGTACTTC.

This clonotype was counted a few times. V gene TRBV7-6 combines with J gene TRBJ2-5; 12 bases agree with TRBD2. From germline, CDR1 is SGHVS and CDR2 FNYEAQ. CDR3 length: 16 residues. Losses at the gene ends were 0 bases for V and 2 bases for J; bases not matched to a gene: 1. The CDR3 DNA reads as TGTGCCAGCAGCTTAGCGCTAGCGGGGGGGCAAGAGACCCAGTACTTC. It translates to CASSLALAGGQETQYF.